This TCR beta chain appears in the sequencing data of a study of blood T cell repertoires in COVID-19. Study summary: Acute-phase and convalescent COVID-19 samples originated in the United States, Italy and Spain. Sources were T cells, B-cell-depleted T cells, or PBMCs; the material itself was cDNA or gDNA.

Source study methods: Reference gene primer amplification in the assay estimated nucleated cell counts. TCRdb's table, derived via immunoSEQ multiplex PCR, lists solely in-frame clones and lacks some. V, J and clone size derive from that table, while D and trimming were established from the DNA sequence. The sample yields roughly 62,000 clones, about 87% seen once. The germline V gene encodes CDR1 LGHNA and CDR2 YSLEER. Trimming took 0 bases from V and 1 from J, leaving 10 bases between them. The CDR3 has 16 amino acids. The TCR sequence derives from a human donor with active COVID-19. The donor label of this sample is uncertain. The sample consisted of peripheral blood. The rearrangement joins TRBV4-3 to TRBJ1-3; no reliable D call. The CDR3 DNA is TGCGCCAGCAGCCAAGATGCAGGATTATCTGGAAACACCATATATTTT. Encoded protein: CASSQDAGLSGNTIYF.